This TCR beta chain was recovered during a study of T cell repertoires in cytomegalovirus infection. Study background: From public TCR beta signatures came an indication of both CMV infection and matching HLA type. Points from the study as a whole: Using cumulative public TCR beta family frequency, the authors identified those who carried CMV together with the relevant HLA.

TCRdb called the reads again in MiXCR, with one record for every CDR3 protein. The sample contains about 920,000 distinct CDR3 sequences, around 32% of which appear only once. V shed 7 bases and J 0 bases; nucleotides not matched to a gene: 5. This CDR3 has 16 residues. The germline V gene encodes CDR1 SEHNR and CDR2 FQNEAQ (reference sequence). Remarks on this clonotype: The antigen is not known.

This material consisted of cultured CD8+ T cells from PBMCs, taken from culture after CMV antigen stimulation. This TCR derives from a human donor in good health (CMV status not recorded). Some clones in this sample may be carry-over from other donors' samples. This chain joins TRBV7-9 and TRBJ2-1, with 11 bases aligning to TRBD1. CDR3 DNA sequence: TGTGCCAGCACTCTTGGGACAGGGGGCTCCTACAATGAGCAGTTCTTC. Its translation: CASTLGTGGSYNEQFF.